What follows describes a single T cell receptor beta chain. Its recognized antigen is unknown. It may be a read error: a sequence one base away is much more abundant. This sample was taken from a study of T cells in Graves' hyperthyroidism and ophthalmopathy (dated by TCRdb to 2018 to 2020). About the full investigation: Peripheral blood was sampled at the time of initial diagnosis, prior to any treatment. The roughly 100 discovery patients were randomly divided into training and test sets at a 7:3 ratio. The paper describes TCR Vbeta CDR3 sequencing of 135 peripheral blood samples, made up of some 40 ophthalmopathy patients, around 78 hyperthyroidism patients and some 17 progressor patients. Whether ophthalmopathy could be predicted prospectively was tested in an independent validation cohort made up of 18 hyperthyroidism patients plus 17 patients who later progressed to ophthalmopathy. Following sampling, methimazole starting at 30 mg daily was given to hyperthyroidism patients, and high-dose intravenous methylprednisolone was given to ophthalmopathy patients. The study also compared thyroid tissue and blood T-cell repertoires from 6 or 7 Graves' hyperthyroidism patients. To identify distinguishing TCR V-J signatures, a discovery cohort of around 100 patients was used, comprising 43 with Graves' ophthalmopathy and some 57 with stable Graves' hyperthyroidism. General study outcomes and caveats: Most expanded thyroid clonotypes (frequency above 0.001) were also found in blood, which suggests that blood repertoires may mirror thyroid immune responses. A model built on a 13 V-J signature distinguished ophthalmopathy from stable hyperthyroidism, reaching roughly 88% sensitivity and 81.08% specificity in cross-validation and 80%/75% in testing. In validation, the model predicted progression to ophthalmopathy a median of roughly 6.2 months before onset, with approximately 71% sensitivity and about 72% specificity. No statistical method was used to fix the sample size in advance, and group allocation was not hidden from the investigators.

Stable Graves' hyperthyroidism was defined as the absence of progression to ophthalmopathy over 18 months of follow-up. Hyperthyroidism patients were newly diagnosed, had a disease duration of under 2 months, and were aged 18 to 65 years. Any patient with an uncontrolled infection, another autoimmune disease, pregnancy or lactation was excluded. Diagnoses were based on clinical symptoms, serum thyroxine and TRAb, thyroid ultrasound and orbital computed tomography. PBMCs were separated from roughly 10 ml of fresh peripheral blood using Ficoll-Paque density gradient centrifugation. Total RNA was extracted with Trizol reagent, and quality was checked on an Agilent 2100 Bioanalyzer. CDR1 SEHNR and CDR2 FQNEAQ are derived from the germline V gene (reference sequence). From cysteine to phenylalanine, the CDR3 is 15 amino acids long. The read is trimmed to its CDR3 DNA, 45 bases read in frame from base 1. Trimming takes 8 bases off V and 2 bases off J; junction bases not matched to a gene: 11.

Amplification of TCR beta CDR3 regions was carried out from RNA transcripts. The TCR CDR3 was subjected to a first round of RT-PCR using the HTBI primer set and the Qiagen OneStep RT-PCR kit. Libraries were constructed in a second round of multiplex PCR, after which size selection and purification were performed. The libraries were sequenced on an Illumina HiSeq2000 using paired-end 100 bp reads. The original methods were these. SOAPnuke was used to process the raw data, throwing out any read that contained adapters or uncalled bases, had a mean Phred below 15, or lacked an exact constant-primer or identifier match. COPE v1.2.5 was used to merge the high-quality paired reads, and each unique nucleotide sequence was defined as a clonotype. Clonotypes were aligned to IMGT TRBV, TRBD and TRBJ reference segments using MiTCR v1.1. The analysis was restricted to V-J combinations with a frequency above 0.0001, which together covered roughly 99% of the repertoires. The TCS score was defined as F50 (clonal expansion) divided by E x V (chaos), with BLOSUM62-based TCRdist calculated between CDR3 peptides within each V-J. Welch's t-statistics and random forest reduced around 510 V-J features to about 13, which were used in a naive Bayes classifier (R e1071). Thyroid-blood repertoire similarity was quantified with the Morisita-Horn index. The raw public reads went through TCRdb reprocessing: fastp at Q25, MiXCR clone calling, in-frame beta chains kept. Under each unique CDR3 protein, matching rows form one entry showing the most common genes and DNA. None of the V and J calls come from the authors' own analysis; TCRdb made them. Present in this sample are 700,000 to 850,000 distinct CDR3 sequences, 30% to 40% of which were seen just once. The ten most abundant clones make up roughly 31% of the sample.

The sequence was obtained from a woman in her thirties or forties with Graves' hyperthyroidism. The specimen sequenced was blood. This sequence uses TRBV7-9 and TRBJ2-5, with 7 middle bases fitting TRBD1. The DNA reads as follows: TGTGCCAGCGGCCAAAGCCGACAGGGTCAAGAGACCCAGTACTTC. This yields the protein CASGQSRQGQETQYF.